This T cell receptor (beta chain) was obtained from a study of Ad26.COV2.S vaccination and SARS-CoV-2 variants. Sequenced by immunoSEQ multiplex PCR; TCRdb stores in-frame clones only, minus some. The sample has about 480,000 clones; 87% are singletons. Trimming removed 2 bases from V and 4 bases from J, with 14 bases in between. The CDR3 is 15 amino acids. Germline V gene sequence: CDR1 MNHEY, CDR2 SMNVEV (reference sequence). The treatment was: about 20 received Ad26.COV2.S at low or high dose, single or two shots; about 5 received placebo; per-sample allocation not given. Collection of the samples took place on day 63 after the first injection of vaccine or placebo.

Material: peripheral blood, obtained in a trial of Ad26.COV2.S vaccine versus placebo. V and J are TRBV27 and TRBJ1-1; possible D gene TRBD1, 6 bases. The receptor was isolated from a person aged 18-65 years who received the Ad26.COV2.S COVID-19 vaccine or a placebo. CDR3 in DNA: TGTGCCAGCAGTTTAGGTCGGGGGCCTCTCACTGAAGCTTTCTTT. Its protein is CASSLGRGPLTEAFF.